Sequencing of this T cell receptor (beta chain) was carried out in a study of vaccination and CD4 T cells after COVID-19. The wider study: Specimens were obtained from three convalescent patients at day 14 and at days 161 to 241 post-vaccination. Broader study findings: For convalescent patients, a median about 86% of reactive clones surfaced exclusively after vaccination.

The Oncomine TCR Beta short-read assay was what sequenced the DNA obtained from cultured CD4+ T cells. The authors extracted genomic DNA from cultured CD4+ T cells. Each CDR3 protein gets one entry after TCRdb re-called the PCR reads with MiXCR. The sample gives more than 15,000 distinct CDR3 sequences, about 45% of which show up once; 13% is in the top ten. Time point noted: late sampling 161 to 241 days after vaccination in three convalescent patients. This sample's treatment: roughly 11-day PBMC culture with coronavirus spike peptide pools or control peptides (ViraFEST assay). T cells were expanded with peptide pools, and expanded clonotypes were identified by TCR sequencing. Remarks on this clonotype: Its antigen is currently unknown.

The V gene lost 6 bases and the J gene lost 7 bases, with 15 bases spanning the gap. The CDR3 is made up of 13 amino acids. Per the germline V gene, CDR1 is MNHEY and CDR2 is SVGEGT. Sequencing used CD4+ T cells from blood, cultured in vitro, obtained about 7 months after SARS-CoV-2 vaccination. The clonotype originates from a human donor who had recovered from COVID-19. The chain joins TRBV6-2 or TRBV6-3 to TRBJ1-1; the D gene is possibly TRBD1 (6 bases). CDR3 DNA: TGTGCCAGCAGCCTACAGGGTTTTGGTGAAGCTTTCTTT. Protein product: CASSLQGFGEAFF.